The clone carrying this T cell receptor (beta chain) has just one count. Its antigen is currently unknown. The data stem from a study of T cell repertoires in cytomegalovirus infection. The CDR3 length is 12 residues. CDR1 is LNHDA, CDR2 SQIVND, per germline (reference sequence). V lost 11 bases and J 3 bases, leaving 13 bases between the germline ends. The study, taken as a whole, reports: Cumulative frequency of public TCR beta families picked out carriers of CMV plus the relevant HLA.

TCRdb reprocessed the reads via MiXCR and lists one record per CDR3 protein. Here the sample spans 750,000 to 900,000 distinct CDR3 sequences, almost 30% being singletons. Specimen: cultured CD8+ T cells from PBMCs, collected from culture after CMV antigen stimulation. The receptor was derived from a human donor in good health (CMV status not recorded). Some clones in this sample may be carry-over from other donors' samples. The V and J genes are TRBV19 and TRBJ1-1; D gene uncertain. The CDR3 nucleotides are TGTGCCTCTATAGGACTTTACACTGAAGCTTTCTTT. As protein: CASIGLYTEAFF.